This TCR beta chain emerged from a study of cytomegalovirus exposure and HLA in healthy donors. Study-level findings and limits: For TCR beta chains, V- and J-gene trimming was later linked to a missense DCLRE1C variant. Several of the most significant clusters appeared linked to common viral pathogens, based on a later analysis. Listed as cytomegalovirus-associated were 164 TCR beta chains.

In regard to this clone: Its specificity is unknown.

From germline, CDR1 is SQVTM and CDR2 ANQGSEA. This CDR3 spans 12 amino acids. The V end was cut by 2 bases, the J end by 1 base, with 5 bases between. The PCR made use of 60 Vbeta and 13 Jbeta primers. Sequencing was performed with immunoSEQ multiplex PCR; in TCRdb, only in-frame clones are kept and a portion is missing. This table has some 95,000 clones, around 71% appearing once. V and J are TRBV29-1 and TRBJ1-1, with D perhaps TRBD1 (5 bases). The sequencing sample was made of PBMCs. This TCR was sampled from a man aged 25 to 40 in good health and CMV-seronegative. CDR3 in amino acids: CSVERGNTEAFF. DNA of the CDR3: TGCAGCGTTGAAAGGGGGAACACTGAAGCTTTCTTT.